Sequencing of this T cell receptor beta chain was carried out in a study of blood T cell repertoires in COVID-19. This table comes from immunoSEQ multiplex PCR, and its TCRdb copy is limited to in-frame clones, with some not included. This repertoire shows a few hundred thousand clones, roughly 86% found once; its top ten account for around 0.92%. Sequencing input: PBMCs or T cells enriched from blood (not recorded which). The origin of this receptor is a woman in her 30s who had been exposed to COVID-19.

As DNA, the CDR3 is TGTGCCAGCAGTTTGTTAGGAGGGATCTCCTACGAGCAGTACTTC. Translation: CASSLLGGISYEQYF. The chain uses TRBV28 and TRBJ2-7, with D possibly matching TRBD2 (6 bases). Per the germline V gene, CDR1 is MDHEN and CDR2 is SYDVKM. The CDR3 consists of 15 residues. V was cut by 3 bases and J by 0 bases, with 12 bases left in between.